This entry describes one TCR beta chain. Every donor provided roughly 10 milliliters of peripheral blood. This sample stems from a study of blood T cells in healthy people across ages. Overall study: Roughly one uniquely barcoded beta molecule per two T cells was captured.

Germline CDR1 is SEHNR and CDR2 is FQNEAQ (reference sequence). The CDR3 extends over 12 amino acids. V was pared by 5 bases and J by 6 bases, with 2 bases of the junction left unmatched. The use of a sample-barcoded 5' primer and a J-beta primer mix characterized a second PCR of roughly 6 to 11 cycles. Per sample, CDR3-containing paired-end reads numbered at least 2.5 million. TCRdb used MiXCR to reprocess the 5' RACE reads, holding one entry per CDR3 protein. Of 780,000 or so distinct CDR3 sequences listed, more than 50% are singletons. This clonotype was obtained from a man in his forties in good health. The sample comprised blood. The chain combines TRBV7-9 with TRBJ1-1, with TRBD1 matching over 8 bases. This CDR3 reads CASSVTGAEAFF. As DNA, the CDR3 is TGTGCCAGCAGCGTGACAGGGGCTGAAGCTTTCTTT.